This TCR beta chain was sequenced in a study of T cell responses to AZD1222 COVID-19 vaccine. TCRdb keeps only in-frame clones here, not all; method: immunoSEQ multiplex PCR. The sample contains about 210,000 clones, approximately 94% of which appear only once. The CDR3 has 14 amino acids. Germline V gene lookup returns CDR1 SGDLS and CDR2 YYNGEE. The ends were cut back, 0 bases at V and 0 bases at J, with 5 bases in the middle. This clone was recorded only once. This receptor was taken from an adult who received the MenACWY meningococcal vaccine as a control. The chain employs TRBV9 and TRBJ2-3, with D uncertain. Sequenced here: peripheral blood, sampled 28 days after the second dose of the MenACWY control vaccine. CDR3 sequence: CASSVERSTDTQYF. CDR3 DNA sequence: TGTGCCAGCAGCGTAGAAAGGAGCACAGATACGCAGTATTTT.